The entry below describes one T cell receptor beta chain. These data originate in a study of blood T cell repertoires in COVID-19. Study details: From the United States, Italy and Spain came samples of acute and convalescent COVID-19. The cDNA or gDNA used as material had been derived from T cells, B-cell-depleted T cells, or PBMCs.

Clones were sequenced by immunoSEQ multiplex PCR, and TCRdb holds only the in-frame ones, with some missing. The sample has roughly 100,000 clones, around 90% seen once; the top ten hold 2% to 2.5%. V trimming: 0 bases; J trimming: 5 bases; junction bases outside the gene matches: 3. The CDR3 is 15 residues long. The V gene's germline CDR1 is SGHRS and CDR2 YFSETQ. The genes are TRBV5-1 and TRBJ2-2, with 8 bases matching TRBD2. This TCR was recovered from a man aged 45 to 65 with active COVID-19. The sequenced sample consisted of peripheral blood. CDR3 DNA: TGCGCCAGCAGCTTGGACGGGGGGGCAACCGGGGAGCTGTTTTTT. This translates into CASSLDGGATGELFF.